The entry below gives a single TCR beta chain sequence along with its context. At one of its ends the junction is not consistent with the germline gene, which may arise from a read error. The entry originates in a study of Graves' ophthalmopathy and Graves' hyperthyroidism. Amplification of TCR beta CDR3 regions used RNA transcripts. HTBI-primed first-round RT-PCR preceded second-round multiplex PCR. TCRdb re-called the multiplex PCR reads with MiXCR, one entry per CDR3 protein. The sample consists of more than 300,000 distinct CDR3 sequences, about 17% of them appearing once. The CDR3 covers 8 residues.

Sequenced: peripheral blood. The chain combines TRBV12-3 or TRBV12-4 with TRBJ1-1; no firm D call. The sequence came from an adult woman with stable Graves' hyperthyroidism. This CDR3 is CVSSPREF. CDR3 nucleotides: TGTGTCAGCAGTCCGAGGGAATTT.